Below, 28 T cell receptor beta chains from the same sample are listed, as sequenced in a study of T cell responses to AZD1222 COVID-19 vaccine. The protocol was immunoSEQ multiplex PCR, while the TCRdb copy is restricted to in-frame clones and leaves out a portion. The sample contains over 75,000 clones, approximately 90% of which appear only once. Sequencing was performed on peripheral blood, taken 28 days after the second AZD1222 dose. Receptors originate from an adult who received the AZD1222 COVID-19 vaccine.

The chain joins TRBV6-5 to TRBJ2-5; D unresolved. Germline V gene data show CDR1 as MNHEY and CDR2 as SVGAGI. The V end lost 7 bases, the J end lost 9 bases, and 18 bases lay between the germline ends. The CDR3 is 13 amino acids. The CDR3 protein is CASTGSTLRPQYF. The CDR3, as DNA: TGTGCCAGCACGGGCAGTACACTTCGACCCCAGTACTTC.

The count of this clone is one. The V call is TRBV6-5, the J call TRBJ1-1; D might be TRBD1 (6 bases). The CDR3 has 14 residues. V shed 7 bases and J shed 7 bases, with 19 bases lying between them. Germline loops: CDR1 MNHEY, CDR2 SVGAGI. CDR3 bases: TGTGCCAGCAACCCGACAGGATGGAGGGGTGAAGCTTTCTTT. Encoded protein: CASNPTGWRGEAFF.

This clone was recorded once. This sequence joins TRBV10-3 and TRBJ2-1; D ambiguous. In germline, CDR1 is ENHRY, CDR2 SYGVKD. The V end lost 7 bases, the J end lost 5 bases, and 12 bases lay between the germline ends. CDR3 size: 13 residues. The CDR3 sequence: CAIKYEPNNEQFF. The DNA for the CDR3 is TGTGCCATCAAGTATGAACCCAACAATGAGCAGTTCTTC.

This clone came up a few times. The J gene is TRBJ2-7, the V gene TRBV27; 9 bases match TRBD1. CDR1 is MNHEY and CDR2 is SMNVEV in the germline V gene (reference sequence). The CDR3 is 15 residues long. V lost 8 bases and J lost 3; bases outside the gene matches: 11. CDR3 nucleotide sequence: TGTGCCAGCGCCGACACGGACAGGGGTGACTACGAGCAGTACTTC. Translating it yields CASADTDRGDYEQYF.

V usage is TRBV7-6 and J usage is TRBJ2-2, with D perhaps TRBD2 (7 bases). CDR3 length: 16 amino acids. V lost 0 bases and J 4 bases, leaving 12 bases between the germline ends. The V gene's germline CDR1 is SGHVS and CDR2 FNYEAQ. The CDR3 DNA is TGTGCCAGCAGCTTAGCCGGGGGGCGCGGCACCGGGGAGCTGTTTTTT. Its translation: CASSLAGGRGTGELFF.

This chain links TRBV12-5 with TRBJ2-3; tentative D call: TRBD1 (6 bases). V was clipped by 4 bases and J by 6 bases, with 11 bases between them. The CDR3 is 13 amino acids. Germline V gives CDR1 LGHNT, CDR2 FRNRAP. The CDR3 nucleotides read TGTGCTAGTGGTTCGTCAGGGGCCGATACGCAGTATTTT. Protein sequence: CASGSSGADTQYF.

The J gene is TRBJ1-1, the V gene TRBV3-1 (or the pseudogene TRBV3-2); D not resolved. This CDR3 is 14 amino acids long. Germline V gene lookup returns CDR1 LGHDT and CDR2 YNNKEL (reference sequence). The V and J ends lost 3 bases and 7 bases respectively, with 15 bases between them. CDR3 nucleotides: TGTGCCAGCAGCCATAGTCCGGGATCAGGTGAAGCTTTCTTT. It codes for CASSHSPGSGEAFF.

The V call is TRBV19, the J call TRBJ1-5, with D perhaps TRBD1 (6 bases). V dropped 5 bases and J dropped 3 bases, with 17 bases sitting between them. The length of the CDR3 is 16 residues. The germline V gene has CDR1 LNHDA and CDR2 SQIVND (reference sequence). CDR3 protein: CASSALPGAPNQPQHF. The CDR3 DNA reads as TGTGCCAGTAGTGCCCTGCCGGGGGCCCCCAATCAGCCCCAGCATTTT.

The chain uses TRBV27 and TRBJ1-6; no definite D call. CDR1 is MNHEY and CDR2 is SMNVEV in the germline V gene (reference sequence). V lost 5 bases and J lost 7, with 15 bases in between. This CDR3 is 15 amino acids long. The DNA of the CDR3 is TGTGCCAGCAGTCCCCCTCCCGGGTCCAATTCACCCCTCCACTTT. This codes for CASSPPPGSNSPLHF.

The J gene is TRBJ1-1, the V gene TRBV15; no firm D call. Deletions cut 0 bases from V and 5 bases from J, with 7 bases between. Germline CDR1 is LNHNV and CDR2 is YYDKDF (reference sequence). The CDR3 is 13 residues long. Written as DNA, the CDR3 is TGTGCCACCAGCAGAGATCTGCAGACTGAAGCTTTCTTT. This translates into CATSRDLQTEAFF.

J is TRBJ2-1 and V is TRBV7-9; D might be TRBD2 (5 bases). The germline V and J ends were trimmed by 5 bases and 6 bases, with 14 bases remaining between them. Per the germline V gene, CDR1 is SEHNR and CDR2 is FQNEAQ (reference sequence). This CDR3 has 14 residues. The CDR3, as DNA: TGTGCCAGCAGCCCCATGGGCGGACTCAATGAGCAGTTCTTC. Residues: CASSPMGGLNEQFF.

The rearrangement links TRBV12-3 or TRBV12-4 to TRBJ1-1, with unresolved D. The CDR3 sequence is 12 residues long. The V end lost 3 bases, the J end lost 0 bases, and 2 bases lay between the germline ends. CDR3 nucleotides: TGTGCCAGCAGTTTCGTGAACACTGAAGCTTTCTTT. Amino acid sequence: CASSFVNTEAFF.

The V call is TRBV9, the J call TRBJ1-1, with TRBD1 as a possible D gene (6 bases). V shed 0 bases and J shed 3 bases, with 15 bases lying between them. The CDR3 covers 16 residues. CDR1 and CDR2 (germline): SGDLS, YYNGEE. CDR3 protein: CASSVGNRVPHTEAFF. CDR3 bases: TGTGCCAGCAGCGTAGGTAACAGGGTTCCCCACACTGAAGCTTTCTTT.

This chain joins TRBV3-1 (or the pseudogene TRBV3-2) and TRBJ2-3; D possibly corresponds to TRBD2 (5 bases). CDR1 is LGHDT, CDR2 YNNKEL, per germline (reference sequence). This CDR3 comprises 14 residues. The V end lost 8 bases, the J end lost 2 bases, and 14 bases lay between the germline ends. The CDR3 region is CASGPEGLTDTQYF. CDR3 bases: TGTGCCAGCGGCCCTGAAGGACTCACAGATACGCAGTATTTT.

The chain employs TRBV18 and TRBJ2-7; 12 bases line up with TRBD2. The CDR3 has 15 residues. Losses at the gene ends were 2 bases for V and 2 bases for J; bases not matched to a gene: 1. Germline values: CDR1 KGHSH, CDR2 LQKENI. The CDR3 reads CASSPWTSGAYEQYF. Here the CDR3 DNA reads TGTGCCAGCTCACCATGGACTAGCGGGGCCTACGAGCAGTACTTC.

The V and J genes are TRBV5-5 and TRBJ1-2, with TRBD1 as a possible D gene (6 bases). Germline loops: CDR1 SGHKS, CDR2 YYEKEE (reference sequence). Trimming removed 0 bases from V and 1 base from J, with 7 bases in between. The CDR3 runs to 14 residues. The CDR3 loop reads CASSLGGLNYGYTF. The CDR3 coding sequence is TGTGCCAGCAGCTTGGGGGGGCTTAACTATGGCTACACCTTC.

This rearrangement joins TRBV6-5 to TRBJ2-7; TRBD1 might be the D (5 bases). V was shortened by 2 bases and J by 4 bases, with 9 bases between the two germline ends. Per the germline V gene, CDR1 is MNHEY and CDR2 is SVGAGI. The CDR3 extends over 13 amino acids. The CDR3 loop reads CASSYTTDYEQYF. In nucleotides, the CDR3 is TGTGCCAGCAGTTACACGACAGATTACGAGCAGTACTTC.

The CDR3 loop is CSVAIQSNYGYTF. In DNA form, the CDR3 reads TGCAGCGTCGCCATCCAGAGCAACTATGGCTACACCTTC. This chain links TRBV29-1 with TRBJ1-2; D is ambiguous. The CDR3 runs to 13 residues. Germline assignment: CDR1 SQVTM and CDR2 ANQGSEA. Trimming took off 6 bases at V and 2 bases at J, with 13 bases between the two ends.

This sequence joins TRBV7-3 and TRBJ2-1, with 13 positions matching TRBD2. The germline gives CDR1 SGHTA, CDR2 FQGTGA. V shed 3 bases and J 0 bases; nucleotides not matched to a gene: 2. CDR3 length: 17 amino acids. CDR3 sequence reads: CASSLGLAGSSYNEQFF. CDR3 nucleotides: TGTGCCAGCAGCTTGGGACTAGCGGGGAGCTCCTACAATGAGCAGTTCTTC.

V gene TRBV6-4 combines with J gene TRBJ2-2, with D tentatively TRBD1 (5 bases). The CDR3 extends over 15 amino acids. The V gene lost 3 bases and the J gene lost 6 bases, with 14 bases spanning the gap. Germline V gene data show CDR1 as MRHNA and CDR2 as SNTAGT. Written as DNA, the CDR3 is TGTGCCAGCAGTGAGAATATAGGACAACCCGGGGAGCTGTTTTTT. This encodes CASSENIGQPGELFF.

V gene TRBV28 combines with J gene TRBJ2-5; tentative D call: TRBD1 (5 bases). CDR3 length: 15 amino acids. V dropped 6 bases and J dropped 1 base, with 15 bases sitting between them. Germline lookup yields CDR1 MDHEN and CDR2 SYDVKM. CDR3 amino acids: CASSKPKTVQETQYF. The CDR3 region has the DNA TGTGCCAGCAGCAAACCTAAGACAGTCCAAGAGACCCAGTACTTC.

This chain uses TRBV7-2 with TRBJ1-4; 7 bases are shared with TRBD1. Germline V gene data show CDR1 as SGHTA and CDR2 as FQGNSA. This CDR3 has 15 residues. The trim removed 5 bases at V and 6 bases at J, leaving 9 bases unmatched. The CDR3 coding sequence is TGTGCCAGCAGCGAGGGGGCCCTGTCTTATGAAAAACTGTTTTTT. It translates to CASSEGALSYEKLFF.

In this sample, this clone turned up once. The CDR3 region has the DNA TGTGCCAGCACCCTCGACAGGGGGTATAATGGCTACACCTTC. Translating it yields CASTLDRGYNGYTF. The J gene is TRBJ1-2, the V gene TRBV6-5; 9 bases line up with TRBD1. From germline, CDR1 is MNHEY and CDR2 SVGAGI. CDR3 length equals 14 residues. V was pared by 7 bases and J by 6 bases, with 9 bases of the junction left unmatched.

The chain carries TRBV19 and TRBJ2-2; TRBD1 agrees at 8 bases. Trimming at V came to 8 bases and at J to 7 bases, leaving 9 bases not matched to a gene. The CDR3 extends over 14 amino acids. Per the germline V gene, CDR1 is LNHDA and CDR2 is SQIVND (reference sequence). CDR3 sequence reads: CASSDRGLVGELFF. The CDR3 DNA follows: TGTGCCAGTTCTGACAGGGGATTGGTCGGGGAGCTGTTTTTT.

This sequence joins TRBV5-4 and TRBJ2-5, with 8 bases lining up with TRBD2. The trim removed 8 bases at V and 4 bases at J, leaving 4 bases unmatched. The CDR3 has 12 residues. Germline loops: CDR1 SGHNT, CDR2 YYREEE (reference sequence). CDR3 DNA: TGTGCCAGTGCGGGGGGAGGAGAGACCCAGTACTTC. Translated: CASAGGGETQYF.

The chain carries TRBV9 and TRBJ2-1; D possibly corresponds to TRBD2 (5 bases). CDR3 length: 15 residues. CDR1 and CDR2 (germline): SGDLS, YYNGEE. Deletions cut 0 bases from V and 4 bases from J, with 11 bases between. The chain's CDR3 is CASSVDSGAYNEQFF. CDR3 coding DNA: TGTGCCAGCAGCGTAGACAGCGGAGCTTACAATGAGCAGTTCTTC. The full variable domain, its missing parts supplied by reference TRBV9 and TRBJ2-1, is DSGVTQTPKHLITATGQRVTLRCSPRSGDLSVYWYQQSLDQGLQFLIQYYNGEERAKGNILERFSAQQFPDLHSELNLSSLELGDSALYFCASSVDSGAYNEQFFGPGTRLTVL.

This clone was seen only once. The V and J genes are TRBV29-1 and TRBJ1-3, with 8 bases aligning to TRBD1. This CDR3 has 16 residues. V shed 3 bases and J 0 bases; nucleotides not matched to a gene: 7. The germline V gene has CDR1 SQVTM and CDR2 ANQGSEA. The DNA for the CDR3 is TGCAGCGTTGAGACCCAGGGGGCTCACTCTGGAAACACCATATATTTT. Protein sequence: CSVETQGAHSGNTIYF.

This sequence joins TRBV7-9 and TRBJ1-4; 8 bases align to TRBD1. V lost 5 bases, J lost 5 bases, and 7 bases stayed unmatched. Germline V gene lookup returns CDR1 SEHNR and CDR2 FQNEAQ (reference sequence). CDR3 length: 15 amino acids. This chain's CDR3 is CASSRWDRRNEKLFF. CDR3 nucleotide sequence: TGTGCCAGCAGCAGATGGGACAGGAGGAATGAAAAACTGTTTTTT. The complete variable domain, with remaining parts taken from reference TRBV7-9 and TRBJ1-4, reads DTGVSQNPRHKITKRGQNVTFRCDPISEHNRLYWYRQTLGQGPEFLTYFQNEAQLEKSRLLSDRFSAERPKGSFSTLEIQRTEQGDSAMYLCASSRWDRRNEKLFFGSGTQLSVL.